The 32 T cell receptor beta chains reported below all come from one sample, sequenced in a study of cytomegalovirus exposure and HLA in healthy donors. The study ran its PCR with 60 Vbeta and 13 Jbeta primers. The repertoire was sequenced with immunoSEQ multiplex PCR; TCRdb's copy has only in-frame clones and lacks some. This listing includes fewer than 35,000 clones. The sequenced sample consisted of PBMCs. These receptors originate from a female donor in good health and CMV-seronegative.

The chain combines TRBV7-9 with TRBJ2-1; a possible D gene is TRBD1 (6 bases). The germline V gene has CDR1 SEHNR and CDR2 FQNEAQ (reference sequence). This CDR3 has 13 amino acids. V was cut by 1 base and J by 7 bases, with 8 bases left in between. DNA of the CDR3: TGTGCCAGCAGCTTAGTGGGGGCGAATGAGCAGTTCTTC. Protein: CASSLVGANEQFF.

The chain employs TRBV2 and TRBJ1-6, with D possibly matching TRBD1 (6 bases). Germline values: CDR1 SNHLY, CDR2 FYNNEI. With 7 bases removed from V and 9 bases from J, the gap between germline ends came to 19 bases. This CDR3 region has 15 residues. The CDR3 here is CASTGDTLSASPLHF. DNA for the CDR3: TGTGCCAGCACCGGGGACACCCTCTCGGCTTCACCCCTCCACTTT.

V is TRBV11-2 and J is TRBJ2-1; 8 bases are a match to TRBD1. The V gene's germline CDR1 is SGHAT and CDR2 FQNNGV. The CDR3 consists of 15 residues. The V segment lost 5 bases and the J segment 5 bases; nucleotides outside the gene matches: 8. CDR3 region: CASSSGQGWDNEQFF. The CDR3 DNA is TGTGCCAGCAGCAGCGGACAGGGTTGGGACAATGAGCAGTTCTTC.

The chain carries TRBV6-5 and TRBJ1-1; weak D call: TRBD1 (5 bases). The germline V and J ends were trimmed by 4 bases and 8 bases, with 14 bases remaining between them. The CDR3 spans 13 residues. CDR1 is MNHEY and CDR2 is SVGAGI in the germline V gene. CDR3 nucleotides: TGTGCCAGCAGTTTTGAACAGGAAAGGGAAGCTTTCTTT. Translated, it gives CASSFEQEREAFF.

V usage is TRBV5-1 and J usage is TRBJ1-4; tentatively, D is TRBD1 (6 bases). The CDR3 is 16 residues long. V was trimmed by 4 bases and J by 8 bases, leaving 21 bases between them. The germline CDR1 and CDR2 sequences are SGHRS and YFSETQ. The CDR3 DNA reads TGCGCCAGCAGCCCCGGTGAGGGGGTGAGTAGGGAAAAACTGTTTTTT. It translates to CASSPGEGVSREKLFF.

The rearrangement uses TRBV4-3 and TRBJ2-3; TRBD2 matches 9 bases. The CDR3 has 17 amino acids. CDR1 is LGHNA, CDR2 YSLEER, per germline. With 0 bases clipped from V and 8 bases from J, the junction kept 12 bases outside the gene matches. The chain's CDR3 is CASSQDPTSGPGGTQYF. DNA of the CDR3: TGCGCCAGCAGCCAAGATCCAACTAGCGGGCCGGGGGGTACGCAGTATTTT.

The rearrangement uses TRBV7-2 and TRBJ1-6; D ambiguous. V was cut by 3 bases and J by 2 bases, with 8 bases left in between. The CDR3 has 15 residues. Germline V gene sequence: CDR1 SGHTA, CDR2 FQGNSA. The CDR3 region is CASSFEGTYNSPLHF. CDR3 coding DNA: TGTGCCAGCAGCTTCGAGGGAACCTATAATTCACCCCTCCACTTT.

J is TRBJ1-5 and V is TRBV6-1, with TRBD1 as a possible D gene (6 bases). Germline CDR1 is MNHNS and CDR2 is SASEGT. The length of the CDR3 is 14 residues. The germline V and J ends were trimmed by 4 bases and 9 bases, with 16 bases remaining between them. Here the CDR3 reads CASSGDKESRPQHF. The CDR3 DNA is TGTGCCAGCAGTGGGGACAAGGAAAGTCGGCCCCAGCATTTT.

The gene calls are TRBV9 and TRBJ1-5; no clear D. Germline loops: CDR1 SGDLS, CDR2 YYNGEE. The germline V and J ends were trimmed by 3 bases and 0 bases, with 10 bases remaining between them. The CDR3 has 15 amino acids. The CDR3: CASSASGYSNQPQHF. CDR3 sequence (DNA): TGTGCCAGCAGCGCCTCCGGGTATAGCAATCAGCCCCAGCATTTT.

V usage is TRBV18 and J usage is TRBJ1-4; D gene unclear. Germline V gives CDR1 KGHSH, CDR2 LQKENI. This CDR3 has 14 residues. V was pared by 3 bases and J by 7 bases, with 12 bases between. CDR3 nucleotide sequence: TGTGCCAGCTCACCCGTAGCGGCAAGTGAAAAACTGTTTTTT. It yields the protein CASSPVAASEKLFF.

The rearrangement joins TRBV29-1 to TRBJ2-7; TRBD1 matches at 8 bases. CDR1 and CDR2 (germline): SQVTM, ANQGSEA. The CDR3 spans 13 residues. The V segment lost 6 bases and the J segment 5 bases; nucleotides outside the gene matches: 9. In DNA form, the CDR3 reads TGCAGCGTCAGATCCCCGACAGGGGACGAGCAGTACTTC. This translates into CSVRSPTGDEQYF.

The J gene is TRBJ2-5, the V gene TRBV28, with TRBD2 as a possible D gene (6 bases). Germline V gene data show CDR1 as MDHEN and CDR2 as SYDVKM. The CDR3 spans 16 residues. Trimming shortened V by 5 bases and J by 2 bases, and 18 bases separated the two germline ends. CDR3 residues: CASSVVGGGRQETQYF. DNA of the CDR3: TGTGCCAGCAGTGTGGTCGGGGGTGGGAGACAAGAGACCCAGTACTTC.

V gene TRBV10-1 combines with J gene TRBJ1-5; no firm D call. This CDR3 comprises 15 residues. Trimming cost V 6 bases and J 0 bases, with 12 bases left between them. The germline V gene encodes CDR1 WNHNN and CDR2 SYGVQD (reference sequence). The CDR3 DNA is TGCGCCAGCAGGAATCGAGCGGGTAGCAATCAGCCCCAGCATTTT. Amino acids: CASRNRAGSNQPQHF.

The CDR3 DNA reads TGTGCCACCTCACACCCCTCGGGTACCGGGGAGCTGTTTTTT. It is translated as CATSHPSGTGELFF. The chain carries TRBV28 and TRBJ2-2; D not resolved. Looked up from germline, CDR1 is MDHEN and CDR2 is SYDVKM. Trimming removed 10 bases at V and 5 bases at J, with 17 bases between. This CDR3 contains 14 residues.

The gene calls are TRBV7-9 and TRBJ1-2; no definite D call. This CDR3 has 13 amino acids. Germline CDR1 and CDR2: SEHNR and FQNEAQ (reference sequence). V was clipped by 5 bases and J by 1 base, with 8 bases between them. The chain's CDR3 is CASSPHSNYGYTF. As DNA, the CDR3 is TGTGCCAGCAGCCCCCATAGTAACTATGGCTACACCTTC. Looking up the rest from reference TRBV7-9 and TRBJ1-2 gives the full variable domain: DTGVSQNPRHKITKRGQNVTFRCDPISEHNRLYWYRQTLGQGPEFLTYFQNEAQLEKSRLLSDRFSAERPKGSFSTLEIQRTEQGDSAMYLCASSPHSNYGYTFGSGTRLTVV.

This chain joins TRBV11-3 and TRBJ2-7, with TRBD2 as a possible D gene (6 bases). This CDR3 has 13 residues. Germline CDR1 is SGHNT and CDR2 is YENEEA. V lost 6 bases and J 1 base, leaving 10 bases between the germline ends. The CDR3 sequence: CASSPGLSYEQYF. As DNA, the CDR3 is TGTGCCAGCAGTCCGGGACTTTCCTACGAGCAGTACTTC.

V usage is TRBV19 and J usage is TRBJ2-5, with 11 positions matching TRBD2. Unmatched junction bases numbered 9, after V lost 7 bases and J lost 5 bases. The CDR3 runs 15 residues. The germline V gene encodes CDR1 LNHDA and CDR2 SQIVND (reference sequence). CDR3 DNA: TGTGCCAGTAAGGATAGCGGGGGGGATCTGGAGACCCAGTACTTC. Translated, it gives CASKDSGGDLETQYF.

The chain couples TRBV13 to TRBJ2-2, with 8 bases fitting TRBD1. The CDR3 spans 16 residues. V trimming: 5 bases; J trimming: 1 base; junction bases outside the gene matches: 6. CDR1 and CDR2 from the germline V gene are PRHDT and FYEKMQ (reference sequence). As DNA, the CDR3 is TGTGCCAGCAGCCGAGGACAGGGCGAGAACACCGGGGAGCTGTTTTTT. Protein sequence: CASSRGQGENTGELFF.

This chain links TRBV7-2 with TRBJ2-7, with D tentatively TRBD1 (6 bases). Germline values: CDR1 SGHTA, CDR2 FQGNSA. V gave up 3 bases and J gave up 3 bases, with 9 bases separating them. The CDR3 has 13 residues. The DNA of the CDR3 is TGTGCCAGCAGCTTGAACAGGGACTACGAGCAGTACTTC. Amino acid sequence: CASSLNRDYEQYF.

The V and J genes are TRBV7-8 and TRBJ1-2; 8 bases agree with TRBD1. From germline, CDR1 is SGHVS and CDR2 FQNEAQ. The CDR3 consists of 16 residues. The trim removed 5 bases at V and 3 bases at J, leaving 11 bases unmatched. DNA for the CDR3: TGTGCCAGCAGCCCAGGGACAGGCATCAACTACTATGGCTACACCTTC. Translated, it gives CASSPGTGINYYGYTF.

The genes are TRBV11-3 and TRBJ2-7, with 9 bases identical to TRBD2. The CDR3 loop spans 16 amino acids. Germline V gene lookup returns CDR1 SGHNT and CDR2 YENEEA. J lost 4 bases, V lost 6 bases, and 13 bases had no gene match. The CDR3 sequence is CASSSDLAGELYEQYF. In nucleotides, the CDR3 is TGTGCCAGCAGTTCCGATTTAGCGGGGGAACTATACGAGCAGTACTTC. The complete variable domain, with remaining parts taken from reference TRBV11-3 and TRBJ2-7, reads EAGVVQSPRYKIIEKKQPVAFWCNPISGHNTLYWYLQNLGQGPELLIRYENEEAVDDSQLPKDRFSAERLKGVDSTLKIQPAELGDSAVYLCASSSDLAGELYEQYFGPGTRLTVT.

About this clone itself: One end of the junction fails to match germline, which may point to a read error. The chain has TRBV7-9 and TRBJ2-5, with TRBD2 as a possible D gene (6 bases). Looked up from germline, CDR1 is SEHNR and CDR2 is FQNEAQ (reference sequence). CDR3 length: 14 amino acids. CDR3 residues: CASSLEEGREAQYF. CDR3 in DNA: TGTGCCAGCAGCTTAGAGGAGGGGAGAGAGGCCCAGTACTTC.

The gene calls are TRBV9 and TRBJ1-2; no definite D call. Germline V CDR1 and CDR2: SGDLS, YYNGEE. V was trimmed by 1 base and J by 6 bases, leaving 13 bases between them. The CDR3 consists of 14 residues. The CDR3 nucleotides read TGTGCCAGCAGCGTAAGTGCTACTACCCATGGCTACACCTTC. Protein sequence: CASSVSATTHGYTF.

The CDR3 sequence is CASSLSLGNQETQYF. CDR3 bases: TGTGCCAGCAGCTTATCGCTAGGAAACCAAGAGACCCAGTACTTC. This rearrangement joins TRBV7-9 to TRBJ2-5; D gene unclear. Per germline, CDR1 SEHNR and CDR2 FQNEAQ (reference sequence). The CDR3 consists of 15 residues. Trimming left V 2 bases short and J 0 bases short, with 10 bases between.

The chain has TRBV7-9 and TRBJ1-6; maybe TRBD1 (5 bases). Germline loops: CDR1 SEHNR, CDR2 FQNEAQ (reference sequence). CDR3 length equals 16 residues. V was trimmed by 5 bases and J by 8 bases, leaving 19 bases between them. This CDR3 reads CASSRADGTGHSPLHF. The CDR3 DNA reads TGTGCCAGCAGCCGAGCTGACGGGACTGGCCATTCACCCCTCCACTTT.

CDR3 residues: CASSLQGGNTEAFF. The CDR3 DNA reads as TGTGCCAGCAGCCTCCAGGGAGGAAACACTGAAGCTTTCTTT. This chain uses TRBV14 with TRBJ1-1, with D possibly matching TRBD1 (5 bases). Germline loops: CDR1 SGHDN, CDR2 FVKESK. V dropped 4 bases and J dropped 2 bases, with 11 bases sitting between them. This CDR3 contains 14 residues.

The rearrangement joins TRBV15 to TRBJ2-2; 10 positions match TRBD1. CDR1 and CDR2 (germline): LNHNV, YYDKDF (reference sequence). The CDR3 runs 15 residues. The trim removed 6 bases at V and 3 bases at J, leaving 4 bases unmatched. In DNA form, the CDR3 reads TGTGCCACCAGTGCCGGGACAGGGGACACCGGGGAGCTGTTTTTT. This codes for CATSAGTGDTGELFF. Together with reference TRBV15 and TRBJ2-2, the CDR3 gives the full variable domain: DAMVIQNPRYQVTQFGKPVTLSCSQTLNHNVMYWYQQKSSQAPKLLFHYYDKDFNNEADTPDNFQSRRPNTSFCFLDIRSPGLGDTAMYLCATSAGTGDTGELFFGEGSRLTVL.

V is TRBV4-3 and J is TRBJ2-3; the match to TRBD2 covers 11 bases. Trimming took 2 bases from V and 4 from J; bases not matched to a gene: 5. Germline CDR1 LGHNA, CDR2 YSLEER. The CDR3 is made up of 16 amino acids. The CDR3 nucleotides are TGCGCCAGCAGCCAACAGACTAGCGGGGCTCCAGATACGCAGTATTTT. Protein sequence: CASSQQTSGAPDTQYF.

The chain joins TRBV7-3 to TRBJ2-7; the D gene is possibly TRBD1 (6 bases). The CDR3 loop spans 14 amino acids. Trimming pared 0 bases from V and 6 bases from J, leaving 12 bases between. Looked up from germline, CDR1 is SGHTA and CDR2 is FQGTGA. The chain's CDR3 is CASSLTQGSREQYF. In DNA form, the CDR3 reads TGTGCCAGCAGCTTAACACAGGGAAGTCGCGAGCAGTACTTC.

The chain carries TRBV4-3 and TRBJ1-2; TRBD1 matches 7 bases. CDR1 is LGHNA, CDR2 YSLEER, per germline. V gave up 0 bases and J gave up 7 bases; unmatched junction bases: 8. This CDR3 region has 15 residues. The CDR3 loop is CASSQDRGKFFGYTF. The DNA for the CDR3 is TGCGCCAGCAGCCAAGACAGGGGGAAGTTCTTTGGCTACACCTTC.

The J gene is TRBJ1-5, the V gene TRBV6-5, with D possibly TRBD1 on 6 matching bases. V gave up 2 bases and J gave up 2 bases, with 7 bases separating them. This CDR3 contains 14 residues. CDR1 MNHEY and CDR2 SVGAGI come from the germline V gene. The CDR3 coding sequence is TGTGCCAGCAGTTACCGACAGGGCAATCAGCCCCAGCATTTT. Encoded protein: CASSYRQGNQPQHF.

The chain recombines TRBV10-3 with TRBJ1-1; 12 bases line up with TRBD1. There are 14 residues in the CDR3. CDR1 and CDR2 from the germline V gene are ENHRY and SYGVKD. Trimming cost V 8 bases and J 5 bases; bases outside gene matches: 6. In DNA form, the CDR3 reads TGTGCCATCGGCGGGACAGGGGGCTTGACTGAAGCTTTCTTT. Translated, it gives CAIGGTGGLTEAFF.